A single sample gave rise to the 23 T cell receptor beta chains below, sequenced in a study of blood T cell repertoires in COVID-19. TCRdb keeps only in-frame clones here, not all; method: immunoSEQ multiplex PCR. This sample carries roughly 160,000 clones, under 90% of them seen once, and the ten largest clones take 15% to 20%. Sequencing input: PBMCs or T cells enriched from blood (not recorded which). Receptors were obtained from a man between 60 and 75 years old who had recovered from COVID-19.

CDR3 region: CASSVTSGGANEQFF. The CDR3 DNA follows: TGTGCCAGCAGTGTGACTAGCGGGGGGGCAAATGAGCAGTTCTTC. The J gene is TRBJ2-1, the V gene TRBV6-4; 14 positions match TRBD2. Germline-derived CDR1 and CDR2 are MRHNA and SNTAGT. The CDR3 is made up of 15 amino acids. The trim removed 4 bases at V and 7 bases at J, leaving 3 bases unmatched.

This sequence joins TRBV2 and TRBJ2-7; 8 nucleotides align to TRBD1. Germline-derived CDR1 and CDR2 are SNHLY and FYNNEI. With 6 bases clipped from V and 6 bases from J, the junction kept 7 bases outside the gene matches. This CDR3 has 13 amino acids. The CDR3 DNA follows: TGTGCCAGCAGCCTAGGACAGGGTCGCGAGCAGTACTTC. This sequence encodes CASSLGQGREQYF.

This clone has just a few counts. Other DNA sequences within the sample encode an identical CDR3. J is TRBJ2-1 and V is TRBV9; perhaps TRBD2 as D (6 bases). This CDR3 has 14 residues. Germline V gene data show CDR1 as SGDLS and CDR2 as YYNGEE. V lost 0 bases and J lost 6, with 10 bases in between. The CDR3 loop reads CASSVGGTSNEQFF. The CDR3 bases are TGTGCCAGCAGCGTAGGAGGGACTTCCAATGAGCAGTTCTTC.

The gene calls are TRBV3-1 (or the pseudogene TRBV3-2) and TRBJ1-2; TRBD1 agrees at 7 bases. The CDR3 is 15 amino acids. V lost 1 base, J lost 8 bases, and 10 bases stayed unmatched. Per germline, CDR1 LGHDT and CDR2 YNNKEL (reference sequence). The CDR3 protein is CASSQGSGTAPGYTF. The CDR3 DNA follows: TGTGCCAGCAGCCAAGGTTCCGGGACAGCGCCCGGCTACACCTTC.

V usage is TRBV6-1 and J usage is TRBJ1-1, with TRBD1 as a possible D gene (5 bases). Germline CDR1 MNHNS, CDR2 SASEGT. The length of the CDR3 is 14 residues. Between the trimmed V and J ends, which lost 3 bases and 1 base, there was a span of 9 bases. In DNA, the CDR3 is TGTGCCAGCAGTGATGGGGCAGCGAACACTGAAGCTTTCTTT. This codes for CASSDGAANTEAFF.

V usage is TRBV23-1 and J usage is TRBJ1-3; a possible D gene is TRBD1 (5 bases). TRBV23-1 has ORF status, its function being uncertain. The CDR3 spans 23 residues. The germline V and J ends were trimmed by 0 bases and 0 bases, with 30 bases remaining between them. The CDR3 loop is CASSQSVRGTIHPDRDSGNTIYF. For the CDR3, the DNA is TGCGCCAGCAGTCAATCCGTTCGGGGGACCATACACCCCGACCGAGACTCTGGAAACACCATATATTTT.

The chain recombines TRBV28 with TRBJ2-7; 7 nucleotides agree with TRBD1. Germline CDR1 reads MDHEN; CDR2 reads SYDVKM. Losses at the gene ends were 4 bases for V and 0 bases for J; bases not matched to a gene: 6. This CDR3 has 15 residues. The DNA for the CDR3 is TGTGCCAGCAGTTCTCCCGGACAGGCCTCCTACGAGCAGTACTTC. Amino acid sequence: CASSSPGQASYEQYF. The full variable domain, in which reference TRBV28 and TRBJ2-7 provide the parts outside the CDR3, is DVKVTQSSRYLVKRTGEKVFLECVQDMDHENMFWYRQDPGLGLRLIYFSYDVKMKEKGDIPEGYSVSREKKERFSLILESASTNQTSMYLCASSSPGQASYEQYFGPGTRLTVT.

The chain is built from TRBV7-8 and TRBJ2-6, with D perhaps matching TRBD1 (6 bases). This CDR3 has 17 residues. The V end was cut by 3 bases, the J end by 5 bases, with 17 bases between. Germline V CDR1 and CDR2: SGHVS, FQNEAQ. CDR3 sequence (DNA): TGTGCCAGCAGCTTGGGAAGGTACAGGGCAAGGGCCAACGTCCTGACTTTC. It codes for CASSLGRYRARANVLTF.

The chain links TRBV6-5 to TRBJ2-2, with 8 bases lining up with TRBD2. Germline V gene sequence: CDR1 MNHEY, CDR2 SVGAGI. The CDR3 is made up of 14 amino acids. The junction had 4 bases not matched to a gene; V was cut back by 6 bases and J by 4 bases. For the CDR3, the DNA is TGTGCCAGCAGAATAGCGGGGTCCACCGGGGAGCTGTTTTTT. Translating it yields CASRIAGSTGELFF.

This chain connects TRBV11-2 to TRBJ2-7, with 13 nucleotides matching TRBD2. The junction had 8 bases not matched to a gene; V was cut back by 3 bases and J by 6 bases. Germline values: CDR1 SGHAT, CDR2 FQNNGV. CDR3 size: 16 residues. For the CDR3, the DNA is TGTGCCAGCAGCTTCTCGCCCGGGACTAGCGGGGTCGAGCAGTACTTC. This codes for CASSFSPGTSGVEQYF.

CDR3: CSAPGRFF. CDR3 bases: TGCAGTGCGCCTGGGAGGTTCTTT. This rearrangement joins TRBV20-1 to TRBJ1-1; D not certain. The CDR3 runs 8 residues. V lost 6 bases to trimming and J lost 14 bases, with 10 bases between them. CDR1 is DFQATT, CDR2 SNEGSKA, per germline (reference sequence).

In its sample, this clone was seen once. This chain joins TRBV7-9 and TRBJ2-7, with TRBD1 identical over 7 bases. This CDR3 has 15 amino acids. Trimming at V came to 6 bases and at J to 5 bases, leaving 13 bases not matched to a gene. Germline loops: CDR1 SEHNR, CDR2 FQNEAQ (reference sequence). The CDR3 loop is CASSRKVQGVHEQYF. Written as DNA, the CDR3 is TGTGCCAGCAGTCGAAAGGTCCAGGGGGTACACGAGCAGTACTTC.

The CDR3 nucleotides are TGTGCCAGCAGCTTAGATGGGGACAGTAAAGGGACCCAGTACTTC. Its translation: CASSLDGDSKGTQYF. The V gene is TRBV11-3, the J gene TRBJ2-5, with 7 bases aligning to TRBD1. Trimming at V came to 0 bases and at J to 7 bases, leaving 8 bases not matched to a gene. The CDR3 is 15 residues long. Germline V gene data show CDR1 as SGHNT and CDR2 as YENEEA.

The rearrangement links TRBV24-1 to TRBJ2-6; TRBD1 aligns across 7 bases. The CDR3 runs 17 residues. V shed 5 bases, J shed 0 bases, and the junction held 6 bases outside the gene matches. Germline lookup yields CDR1 KGHDR and CDR2 SFDVKD. DNA of the CDR3: TGTGCCACCAGTGGACAGGGTAAAAGCTCTGGGGCCAACGTCCTGACTTTC. Translated, it gives CATSGQGKSSGANVLTF.

CDR3 bases: TGCGCCAGCAGGGCCCCGGGACAGAAAAGCACAGATACGCAGTATTTT. Its translation: CASRAPGQKSTDTQYF. V usage is TRBV5-1 and J usage is TRBJ2-3; 7 positions agree with TRBD1. This CDR3 is 16 amino acids long. J was trimmed by 0 bases and V by 5 bases; bases with no gene match: 9. Germline CDR1 SGHRS, CDR2 YFSETQ.

V usage is TRBV19 and J usage is TRBJ2-5; D may be TRBD1 (6 bases). V was shortened by 1 base and J by 0 bases, with 12 bases between the two germline ends. This CDR3 region has 16 residues. Germline-derived CDR1 and CDR2 are LNHDA and SQIVND (reference sequence). CDR3 DNA: TGTGCCAGTAGTATAGGGGGGCATCCCAACCAAGAGACCCAGTACTTC. Translation gives CASSIGGHPNQETQYF.

This rearrangement joins TRBV19 to TRBJ2-1; 7 bases are shared with TRBD1. The germline gives CDR1 LNHDA, CDR2 SQIVND (reference sequence). V trimming: 3 bases; J trimming: 8 bases; junction bases outside the gene matches: 13. The CDR3 has 16 residues. CDR3 loop: CASSIGLRRGRDEQFF. The CDR3 DNA reads as TGTGCCAGTAGTATTGGTCTGCGTAGGGGGCGCGATGAGCAGTTCTTC.

The chain links TRBV20-1 to TRBJ2-7; the match to TRBD1 covers 7 bases. Germline CDR1 and CDR2: DFQATT and SNEGSKA (reference sequence). The trim removed 3 bases at V and 9 bases at J, leaving 23 bases unmatched. The CDR3 sequence is 17 residues long. Here the CDR3 reads CSASETKWDRTDELQYF. The CDR3, as DNA: TGCAGTGCTAGTGAAACCAAATGGGACAGAACCGACGAGCTGCAGTACTTC.

The chain recombines TRBV5-8 with TRBJ2-1; 10 bases match TRBD1. Germline CDR1 SGHTS, CDR2 YDEGEE. This CDR3 has 20 residues. With 0 bases clipped from V and 3 bases from J, the junction kept 15 bases outside the gene matches. The CDR3 DNA follows: TGTGCCAGCAGCTTGGTGAGGGACAGGGGTTGGGGGGCCCTCTACAATGAGCAGTTCTTC. Its protein product is CASSLVRDRGWGALYNEQFF.

The J gene is TRBJ2-3, the V gene TRBV7-3, with 16 bases aligning to TRBD2. CDR1 and CDR2 from the germline V gene are SGHTA and FQGTGA. The CDR3 totals 20 residues. V lost 5 bases to trimming and J lost 2 bases; unmatched junction nucleotides: 13. CDR3: CASSPGTSGRAGLNTDTQYF. Written as DNA, the CDR3 is TGTGCCAGCAGCCCAGGGACTAGCGGGAGGGCCGGCCTTAACACAGATACGCAGTATTTT.

The chain combines TRBV16 with TRBJ2-2, with D uncertain. Germline values: CDR1 KGHSY, CDR2 FQNENV. Trimming took 4 bases from V and 6 from J, leaving 9 bases between them. The CDR3 runs to 13 residues. CDR3 residues: CASSLLDPGELFF. The DNA of the CDR3 is TGTGCCAGCAGCCTACTCGATCCCGGGGAGCTGTTTTTT.

The chain couples TRBV5-4 to TRBJ2-1; no firm D call. V dropped 2 bases and J dropped 0 bases, with 12 bases sitting between them. This CDR3 is built from 16 residues. CDR1 and CDR2 (germline): SGHNT, YYREEE (reference sequence). The CDR3 region is CASSFAPESSYNEQFF. DNA for the CDR3: TGTGCCAGCAGCTTTGCTCCGGAGAGCTCCTACAATGAGCAGTTCTTC.

The rearrangement joins TRBV7-9 to TRBJ2-3, with D possibly TRBD1 on 5 matching bases. Looked up from germline, CDR1 is SEHNR and CDR2 is FQNEAQ (reference sequence). The CDR3 totals 15 residues. Between the trimmed V and J ends, which lost 5 bases and 0 bases, there was a span of 12 bases. CDR3 protein: CASSAWGTSTDTQYF. The CDR3, as DNA: TGTGCCAGCAGCGCGTGGGGCACTAGCACAGATACGCAGTATTTT.